This TCR beta chain was obtained from a study of shared clonotypes between healthy human individuals. Profiling relied on immunoSEQ multiplex PCR, and the TCRdb table lists in-frame clones only, not all of them. The sample lists millions of clones, 85% to 95% seen once, with under 2% in the top ten. The CDR3 length is 14 residues. CDR1 MGHRA and CDR2 YSYEKL come from the germline V gene. The germline V and J ends were trimmed by 0 bases and 6 bases, with 6 bases remaining between them. Terminally differentiated effector memory CD45RA+ cells were left out of the naive CD8 fraction, which was CD45RO-negative and positively selected for CCR7.

The specimen was naive CD8+ T cells from PBMCs. The chain combines TRBV4-1 with TRBJ1-6; D is uncertain. This clonotype was obtained from a man younger than 35 in good health. Some clones in this sample may be carry-over from other donors' samples. The CDR3 nucleotides read TGCGCCAGCAGCCAAGATCCCGGTAATTCACCCCTCCACTTT. Translated: CASSQDPGNSPLHF.